This is a list of T cell receptor beta chains from one sample in a study of Graves' ophthalmopathy and Graves' hyperthyroidism. One entry per CDR3 protein results from TCRdb running MiXCR on the multiplex PCR reads. Of approximately 500,000 distinct CDR3 sequences in the sample, approximately 14% were seen once. The sample comprised blood. The source is a woman aged 25 to 39 with Graves' ophthalmopathy. Each CDR3 is given with its conserved first and last residue. The D gene is left open where the match is weak. Part of the rows lack a size; the others show once, few, many or a class for expanded clones.

TRBV11-1	TRBJ1-1	-	many	TGTGCCAGCAGTCGGGAGTACACTGAAGCTTTCTTT	CASSREYTEAFF
TRBV25-1	TRBJ2-7	TRBD2	many	TGTGCCAGCAGTGACCCGGGACTAGCGGGGAACAATTACTCCTACGAGCAGTACTTC	CASSDPGLAGNNYSYEQYF
TRBV7-9	TRBJ1-2	-	many	TGTGCCAGCAGCACTACAGCCGTCTATGGCTACACCTTC	CASSTTAVYGYTF
TRBV6-5	TRBJ2-7	TRBD1	many	TGTGCCAGCAGTTACCGGGACAGAGCCTCCTACGAGCAGTACTTC	CASSYRDRASYEQYF
TRBV11-3	TRBJ1-5	-	-	TGTGCCAGCAGCCTCGGGGGGGTTGATCAGCCCCAGCATTTT	CASSLGGVDQPQHF
TRBV20-1	TRBJ2-5	-	-	TGCAGTGCTAGAGAACAGGGCCAGGGGACCCAGTACTTC	CSAREQGQGTQYF
TRBV28	TRBJ2-5	-	few	TGTGCCAGCAGTTTTCTTCCCGTAAATCAAGAGACCCAGTACTTC	CASSFLPVNQETQYF
TRBV11-2	TRBJ2-1	-	-	TGTGCCAGCAGACGACACAGGGGCGGGAAGTTATCCGGTGAGCAGTTCTTC	CASRRHRGGKLSGEQFF
TRBV27	TRBJ2-7	TRBD1	many	TGTGCCAGCAGCACAAGTCCCAGGGGGCTCCTACTCTACGAGCAGTACTTC	CASSTSPRGLLLYEQYF
TRBV20-1	TRBJ1-2	-	-	TGCAGTGCTAACGGACAGACTTTTAACTATGGCTACACCTTC	CSANGQTFNYGYTF
TRBV6-5	TRBJ2-2	-	few	TGTGCCAGCAGTTACCCATCGACCGGGGAGCTGTTTTTT	CASSYPSTGELFF
TRBV28	TRBJ1-2	-	many	TGTGCCAGCAGTGAAGGCAATCCCTATGGCTACACCTTC	CASSEGNPYGYTF
TRBV12-3/TRBV12-4	TRBJ2-2	TRBD2	-	TGTGCCAGTCAAGCGGGAGCGAACACCGGGGAGCTGTTTTTT	CASQAGANTGELFF
TRBV28	TRBJ1-2	-	few	TGTGCCACAGACCCTAACTATGGCTACACCTTC	CATDPNYGYTF
TRBV5-1	TRBJ1-1	-	many	TGCGCCAGCAGAATTGGACGCCTGAACACTGAAGCTTTCTTT	CASRIGRLNTEAFF
TRBV10-3	TRBJ1-5	TRBD1	-	TGTGCCATCAAGGATTCCCGGGACAGGGAACCTAATCAGCCCCAGCATTTT	CAIKDSRDREPNQPQHF
TRBV6-1	TRBJ2-5	TRBD1	-	TGTGCCAGCACCGGACAGGGGGCGCTTATGAAGACCCAGTACTTC	CASTGQGALMKTQYF
TRBV20-1	TRBJ1-1	-	many	TGCAGTGCTACTCGGAGGAACACTGAAGCTTTCTTT	CSATRRNTEAFF
TRBV6-5	TRBJ2-2	-	many	TGTGCCAGCAGTTACTCAAATCCCAGGTTCACCGGGGAGCTGTTTTTT	CASSYSNPRFTGELFF
TRBV12-3/TRBV12-4	TRBJ1-3	-	many	TGTGCCAGCAATCATGGAAACACCATATATTTT	CASNHGNTIYF
TRBV28	TRBJ2-5	TRBD2	few	TGTGCCAGCAGTCTTGGACTAGCGGGATCCCAAGAGACCCAGTACTTC	CASSLGLAGSQETQYF
TRBV15	TRBJ1-5	-	many	TGTGCCACCAGCGGAGGACGGTATGACAATCAGCCCCAGCATTTT	CATSGGRYDNQPQHF
TRBV27	TRBJ1-1	-	many	TGTGCCAGCAGCTTCAGGGACACAACGAACACTGAAGCTTTCTTT	CASSFRDTTNTEAFF
TRBV28	TRBJ1-2	-	-	TGTGCCAGCAGTTTCCGGGGGAAGCTCCGAGGCTACACCTTC	CASSFRGKLRGYTF
TRBV9	TRBJ2-5	-	many	TGTGCCAGCAGCAACACCGACGGGGAGACCCAGTACTTC	CASSNTDGETQYF
TRBV12-3/TRBV12-4	TRBJ2-2	-	-	TGTGCCAGCAGGAGGCAGATCAACACCGGGGAGCTGTTTTTT	CASRRQINTGELFF
TRBV6-1	TRBJ1-1	-	many	TGTGCCAGCACTCCCGACGGAACACAAGCTTTCTTT	CASTPDGTQAFF
TRBV9	TRBJ2-7	-	-	TGTGCCAGCAGCCCCGAGAGGTGGAGCCACGATACCTACGAGCAGTACTTC	CASSPERWSHDTYEQYF
TRBV2	TRBJ2-5	TRBD1	many	TGTGCCAGCAGTACGGACAGGGTTGAGACCCAGTACTTC	CASSTDRVETQYF
TRBV27	TRBJ2-7	-	many	TGTGCCAGCATGGGACACTCCTACGAGCAGTACTTC	CASMGHSYEQYF
TRBV20-1	TRBJ2-7	TRBD1	-	TGCAGTGCTAGAGGTTACGCCGATGGGACAGGCAGCGAGCAGTACTTC	CSARGYADGTGSEQYF
TRBV5-1	TRBJ2-7	TRBD1	many	TGCGCCAGCAGCATAGCCGGGACAGCTATCTACGAGCAGTACTTC	CASSIAGTAIYEQYF
TRBV10-3	TRBJ2-7	TRBD2	many	TGTGCCATCAGTGAGCCAGCGGGAGGGCCTCTCGAGCAGTACTTC	CAISEPAGGPLEQYF
TRBV19	TRBJ1-3	TRBD1	-	TGTGCCAGTAGCCTGGAGAGAGGGACAGGAGGAGCTGGAAACACCATATATTTT	CASSLERGTGGAGNTIYF
TRBV28	TRBJ2-7	-	many	TGTGCCAGCAGCCCCTACCAGGGCTACGAGCAGTACTTC	CASSPYQGYEQYF
TRBV28	TRBJ2-7	TRBD1	many	TGTGCCAGCAGTTTATCGGTGACAGGGACCCGGGGAGCTTTCTACGAGCAGTACTTC	CASSLSVTGTRGAFYEQYF
TRBV5-5	TRBJ2-7	TRBD1	many	TGTGCCAGCAGCTGGACAGGCGGCGAGCAGTACTTC	CASSWTGGEQYF
TRBV5-1	TRBJ2-6	-	-	TGCGCCAGCAGCTTGTCTGGGGTCGGCTCTGGGGCCAACGTCCTGACTTTC	CASSLSGVGSGANVLTF
TRBV25-1	TRBJ1-1	-	-	TGTGCCACCCCCAGGAGGGAACACCCCGAAGCTTTCTTT	CATPRREHPEAFF
TRBV28	TRBJ2-7	TRBD1	many	TGTGCCAGCAGCCCTGTCGGGACAGGGAACCTTTACGAGCAGTACTTC	CASSPVGTGNLYEQYF
TRBV6-5	TRBJ2-7	-	many	TGTGCCAGCAGTTACTCGACTCATACCTACGAGCAGTACTTC	CASSYSTHTYEQYF
TRBV11-1	TRBJ2-2	-	many	TGTGCCAGCAGCCAGCCCAAGCAGGGCAGTGCCCGGGAGCTGTTTTTT	CASSQPKQGSARELFF
TRBV30	TRBJ2-7	-	many	TGTGCCTGGAGTGTATGGGATAGCTCCTACGAGCAGTACTTC	CAWSVWDSSYEQYF
TRBV3-1	TRBJ1-2	-	many	TGTGCCAGCAGCCAAGGGACAACCTCCTATGGCTACACCTTC	CASSQGTTSYGYTF
TRBV6-5	TRBJ2-5	-	many	TGTGCCAGCAGTTACTCTGGACACCGAGGGCGAGAGACCCAGTACTTC	CASSYSGHRGRETQYF
TRBV28	TRBJ2-6	TRBD1	many	TGTGCCAGCAGCCCCGACAGGGGGCCCGGGGCCAACGTCCTGACTTTC	CASSPDRGPGANVLTF